This T cell receptor beta chain appears in the sequencing data of a study of blood T cell repertoires in COVID-19 (dated by TCRdb to 2018 to 2020). Describing the broader study: Collaborator samples came from the United States, Italy and Spain and covered acute and convalescent phases of COVID-19. The material from the prospective study consisted of cDNA or gDNA derived from T cells, B-cell-depleted T cells, or PBMCs. The dataset comprised deeply sampled blood TCRbeta repertoires from subjects exposed to, actively infected with, or recovered from COVID-19. The repertoires were released in a freely available public database meant as a resource for research on the immune response to SARS-CoV-2. Samples were obtained from the ongoing ImmuneRACE study (first 160 participants) and from 1,254 subjects provided by 6 global collaborators. A de-identified subject ID, COVID-19 status, age in years and sex were almost always included in the sample metadata. Where available, HLA class I and class II types were obtained from metadata supplied by the sample provider rather than from assay-based typing. General findings and caveats noted by the study authors: Clinical and demographic metadata were provided uncurated, with the amount varying by source and participant.

Comments on this clone: There is no known antigen for this receptor. Base qualities are not provided; no much larger clone lies one nucleotide away.

Participants in the prospective study were aged roughly 18 to 100 years, lived in 20 to 25 United States geographic areas, and enrolled through a virtual design. Cohort assignment in the prospective study relied on participant-reported clinical history from a screening survey and a study questionnaire. Recovered participants in ImmuneRACE Cohort 3 were defined by two consecutive negative NP/OP PCR tests, clearance by a healthcare professional, or resolution of symptoms. In the prospective study, whole blood, serum and a nasopharyngeal or oropharyngeal swab were collected from each participant by mobile phlebotomists. Additional blood draws and questionnaires over a 2-month period could optionally be provided by prospective study participants. Before DNA extraction, blood samples from the prospective study were shipped at room temperature or frozen. TCRbeta CDR3 regions were amplified from genomic DNA by means of the immunoSEQ Assay, a bias-controlled multiplex PCR. As for the original processing: The number of nucleated cells in each sample was estimated by amplification of reference gene primers within the assay. To quantify the absolute abundance of each unique TCRbeta CDR3 rearrangement, sequence reads were collapsed and filtered. Productive Simpson clonality was computed per sample as the square root of Simpson's diversity index over productive rearrangements. TCRdb stores this immuneACCESS table with in-frame sequences only. Part of the clones is absent; in the studies checked, under half of the shortfall reflects unresolved V genes, and no reason is known for the rest. The V and J calls and clone size come from that table; D and trimming were worked out from the DNA. Counted in this sample were roughly 380,000 clones; approximately 87% of them appeared once. Together, the top ten hold 1% to 1.5% of the sample.

Deletion took 2 bases off V and 5 bases off J, with a span of 6 bases between the germline ends. Based on the germline V gene, the CDR1 and CDR2 sequences are LGHNT and FRNRAP. The CDR3 contains 12 residues, cysteine and phenylalanine counted. The CDR3 DNA has 36 bases and is translated from base 1. The sequencing input was PBMCs or T cells enriched from blood (not recorded which). This TCR was recovered from a young man who had recovered from COVID-19. Recombination joined TRBV12-5 with TRBJ1-1; no D gene is confidently identified. At the DNA level, the sequence is TGTGCTAGTGGTTTGCAACGGACTGAAGCTTTCTTT. This codes for CASGLQRTEAFF.